Shown below are 23 T cell receptor beta chains from a single sample sequenced in a study of CD8 T cells in Susac syndrome. RNA was extracted with the RNeasy kit, and a quantity of 0.5 to 1 ug was reverse transcribed using random hexamers. TCRdb called the immunoSEQ multiplex PCR reads again in MiXCR, with one record for every CDR3 protein. This table has some 47,000 distinct CDR3 sequences, 85% to 95% appearing once. Sequencing used CD8+ T cells from PBMCs. The receptors originated from a human donor in good health.

This chain connects TRBV6-4 to TRBJ2-1; 8 positions agree with TRBD2. Trimming removed 5 bases from V and 7 bases from J; junction bases left unmatched: 10. The CDR3 loop spans 15 amino acids. Germline V gene data show CDR1 as MRHNA and CDR2 as SNTAGT. CDR3 sequence (DNA): TGTGCCAGCAGTAAACTAGCGGAGGGGGTAAATGAGCAGTTCTTC. Its protein is CASSKLAEGVNEQFF.

CDR3 protein: CASSLEVVRDRGIHEQYF. The CDR3 DNA reads as TGTGCCAGCAGCTTAGAGGTGGTGCGGGACAGGGGGATCCACGAGCAGTACTTC. The chain employs TRBV7-9 and TRBJ2-7; 11 bases align to TRBD1. The CDR3 spans 18 residues. Germline lookup yields CDR1 SEHNR and CDR2 FQNEAQ (reference sequence). J gave up 5 bases and V 1 base, and 13 bases lay outside the gene matches.

The genes are TRBV9 and TRBJ2-7; 12 bases map to TRBD2. In germline, CDR1 is SGDLS, CDR2 YYNGEE. CDR3 size: 15 residues. The V and J ends lost 4 bases and 5 bases, in that order; junction bases with no gene match: 7. CDR3 in DNA: TGTGCCAGCAGCCCAAGGACTAGCGGGAACAACGAGCAGTACTTC. Translated, it gives CASSPRTSGNNEQYF. The full variable domain, completed using reference TRBV9 and TRBJ2-7, is DSGVTQTPKHLITATGQRVTLRCSPRSGDLSVYWYQQSLDQGLQFLIQYYNGEERAKGNILERFSAQQFPDLHSELNLSSLELGDSALYFCASSPRTSGNNEQYFGPGTRLTVT.

This chain joins TRBV6-6 and TRBJ2-7; TRBD1 matches 10 bases. With V trimmed by 6 bases and J by 5 bases, 10 bases remained unmatched. The CDR3 is 15 amino acids. The germline V gene has CDR1 MNHNY and CDR2 SVGAGI (reference sequence). For the CDR3, the DNA is TGTGCCAGCAGCTCCCAAGGGACAGGGGTCGACGAGCAGTACTTC. Its translation: CASSSQGTGVDEQYF.

This clonotype was detected once. The V gene is TRBV4-3, the J gene TRBJ2-1; maybe TRBD2 (6 bases). The germline V and J ends were trimmed by 0 bases and 4 bases, with 22 bases remaining between them. The CDR3 runs 19 residues. Looked up from germline, CDR1 is LGHNA and CDR2 is YSLEER. The CDR3 is CASSQDIVGLHPGYNEQFF. DNA of the CDR3: TGCGCCAGCAGCCAAGATATTGTGGGACTCCACCCCGGGTACAATGAGCAGTTCTTC.

The chain uses TRBV23-1 and TRBJ1-4; D is possibly TRBD1 (6 bases). TRBV23-1 is reported as an ORF; its role is uncertain. V lost 4 bases and J lost 8, with 20 bases in between. The CDR3 runs to 16 residues. The CDR3 sequence is CASSPRLRGLREKLFF. The CDR3 nucleotides are TGCGCCAGCAGTCCCCGCTTGAGGGGGTTACGGGAAAAACTGTTTTTT.

In nucleotides, the CDR3 is TGCGCCAGCAGCTCCCGACAGGGGGCTAACACCGGGGAGCTGTTTTTT. Its translation is CASSSRQGANTGELFF. The chain uses TRBV5-1 and TRBJ2-2; 10 bases line up with TRBD1. This CDR3 is 16 amino acids long. Losses at the gene ends were 3 bases for V and 2 bases for J; bases not matched to a gene: 4. Germline V lookup: CDR1 SGHRS, CDR2 YFSETQ.

In DNA form, the CDR3 reads TGTGCCAGCAGTTCCTCGCGGGGGATCTCCTACGAGCAGTACTTC. It specifies CASSSSRGISYEQYF. The gene calls are TRBV12-3 or TRBV12-4 and TRBJ2-7; 7 nucleotides agree with TRBD2. CDR3 length: 15 amino acids. The V gene end was trimmed by 4 bases and the J gene end by 0 bases; junction bases not matched to a gene: 6.

The chain carries TRBV20-1 and TRBJ2-3; D uncertain. CDR1 is DFQATT, CDR2 SNEGSKA, per germline (reference sequence). The CDR3 has 14 residues. The V end lost 2 bases, the J end lost 1 base, and 10 bases lay between the germline ends. The CDR3 DNA follows: TGCAGTGCTAGAAGCCAGGAAGGCACAGATACGCAGTATTTT. Its protein is CSARSQEGTDTQYF.

The rearrangement uses TRBV19 and TRBJ2-2; perhaps TRBD2 as D (7 bases). Germline values: CDR1 LNHDA, CDR2 SQIVND (reference sequence). This CDR3 has 11 amino acids. CDR3 DNA sequence: TGTGCTGTCGGGGGGCCCGGGGAGCTGTTTTTT. It codes for CAVGGPGELFF.

The rearrangement links TRBV19 to TRBJ2-2, with D perhaps being TRBD1 or TRBD2 (6 bases each). CDR3 length equals 13 residues. Germline lookup yields CDR1 LNHDA and CDR2 SQIVND (reference sequence). V was cut by 7 bases and J by 6 bases, with 12 bases left in between. The CDR3 loop reads CASTIGGPGELFF. CDR3 coding DNA: TGTGCCAGTACCATAGGGGGGCCCGGGGAGCTGTTTTTT.

The rearrangement links TRBV30 to TRBJ1-5; D not resolved. V lost 0 bases to trimming and J lost 1 base, with 16 bases between them. The CDR3 consists of 17 residues. Germline V gene lookup returns CDR1 GTSNPN and CDR2 SVGIG (reference sequence). CDR3 protein: CAWSVGWGRTSNQPQHF. The DNA for the CDR3 is TGTGCCTGGAGTGTAGGCTGGGGAAGGACGAGCAATCAGCCCCAGCATTTT.

This rearrangement joins TRBV7-2 to TRBJ2-1; 12 nucleotides align to TRBD1. CDR1 SGHTA and CDR2 FQGNSA come from the germline V gene. Trimming took 6 bases from V and 8 from J; bases not matched to a gene: 8. The CDR3 contains 15 residues. The DNA of the CDR3 is TGTGCCAGCAGAACCGGGACAGGGGGCATGGATGAGCAGTTCTTC. Its protein is CASRTGTGGMDEQFF.

The chain employs TRBV3-1 and TRBJ1-1; tentative D call: TRBD1 (6 bases). V gave up 4 bases and J gave up 8 bases, with 11 bases separating them. In germline, CDR1 is LGHDT, CDR2 YNNKEL (reference sequence). This CDR3 has 12 residues. CDR3 sequence: CASSPFTGEAFF. The CDR3 DNA reads TGTGCCAGCAGCCCTTTCACAGGGGAAGCTTTCTTT.

V usage is TRBV20-1 and J usage is TRBJ1-1, with D perhaps TRBD1 (5 bases). Trimming pared 4 bases from V and 2 bases from J, leaving 8 bases between. Germline V lookup: CDR1 DFQATT, CDR2 SNEGSKA (reference sequence). CDR3 length equals 12 residues. CDR3 coding DNA: TGCAGTGCTACCGACAGTAACACTGAAGCTTTCTTT. Encoded protein: CSATDSNTEAFF.

The V call is TRBV10-3, the J call TRBJ2-7; no clear D. Germline CDR1 and CDR2: ENHRY and SYGVKD. V was pared by 0 bases and J by 3 bases, with 15 bases between. The CDR3 loop spans 16 amino acids. CDR3 nucleotide sequence: TGTGCCATCAGTGAGTCCCACGGCCTCCCGGGCTACGAGCAGTACTTC. This gives the protein CAISESHGLPGYEQYF.

This chain links TRBV19 with TRBJ1-1; D is undetermined. Between the trimmed V and J ends, which lost 10 bases and 2 bases, there was a span of 14 bases. Germline V gives CDR1 LNHDA, CDR2 SQIVND (reference sequence). CDR3 size: 13 residues. Here the CDR3 reads CATSPGINTEAFF. The CDR3 DNA follows: TGTGCCACTTCCCCTGGCATAAACACTGAAGCTTTCTTT.

V is TRBV20-1 and J is TRBJ2-7; D possibly corresponds to TRBD1 (6 bases). This CDR3 has 17 residues. Between the trimmed V and J ends, which lost 3 bases and 7 bases, there was a span of 28 bases. Germline V gene lookup returns CDR1 DFQATT and CDR2 SNEGSKA (reference sequence). CDR3 in amino acids: CSARSRPGDQGEGEQYF. DNA of the CDR3: TGCAGTGCTAGGTCTCGCCCAGGGGACCAGGGAGAGGGGGAGCAGTACTTC.

The rearrangement links TRBV7-2 to TRBJ2-7, with D perhaps TRBD1 (6 bases). Germline values: CDR1 SGHTA, CDR2 FQGNSA. V lost 5 bases and J lost 3, with 20 bases in between. This CDR3 is 16 amino acids long. CDR3 region: CASSLTPGTPGYEQYF. For the CDR3, the DNA is TGTGCCAGCAGCCTTACCCCCGGGACACCAGGCTACGAGCAGTACTTC.

About this clonotype itself: Its ends do not fully match the called genes, so a read error is possible. The gene calls are TRBV13 and TRBJ1-5; D perhaps matches TRBD1 (5 bases). The CDR3 has 17 residues. Germline V lookup: CDR1 PRHDT, CDR2 FYEKMQ (reference sequence). The DNA of the CDR3 is TGTGCCAGCAGCTTAAACTTGGGGCCGAATGGCAATCAGCCCCTGCATTTT. Amino acid sequence: CASSLNLGPNGNQPLHF.

This chain uses TRBV19 with TRBJ1-5; D is possibly TRBD1 (6 bases). The CDR3 runs to 14 residues. Germline V gives CDR1 LNHDA, CDR2 SQIVND (reference sequence). Trimming cost V 7 bases and J 10 bases, with 20 bases left between them. The CDR3 sequence is CASNPSGTLSPQHF. CDR3 in DNA: TGTGCCAGTAACCCTTCCGGGACACTTAGCCCCCAGCATTTT.

The chain links TRBV6-1 to TRBJ2-3; D unresolved. Trimming stripped 2 bases from V and 1 base from J, with 10 bases between. Germline values: CDR1 MNHNS, CDR2 SASEGT. The length of the CDR3 is 15 residues. CDR3 DNA sequence: TGTGCCAGCAGTGAAATTGGCGGAGGCACAGATACGCAGTATTTT. It translates to CASSEIGGGTDTQYF.

This chain connects TRBV7-9 to TRBJ2-2; D ambiguous. The V end was cut by 5 bases, the J end by 7 bases, with 5 bases between. CDR1 is SEHNR, CDR2 FQNEAQ, per germline (reference sequence). This CDR3 has 11 residues. In DNA, the CDR3 is TGTGCCAGCAGCCCCCTCGGGGAGCTGTTTTTT. Translation: CASSPLGELFF.